This T cell receptor beta chain is drawn from a study of response to subunit inactivated influenza vaccine. In this sample, this clonotype turned up a few times. The antigen remains undetermined. Trimming shortened V by 1 base and J by 8 bases, and 8 bases separated the two germline ends. Germline CDR1 and CDR2: DFQATT and SNEGSKA (reference sequence). This CDR3 comprises 11 residues. Study-wide results and limits: Researchers suggested that each seasonal influenza vaccination recruits few new T cells.

TCRdb re-derived calls from the RT-PCR reads in MiXCR, one entry per CDR3 protein. The table records 500,000 to 600,000 distinct CDR3 sequences, 13% of them present only once. The chain employs TRBV20-1 and TRBJ2-5, with D tentatively TRBD2 (6 bases). Sequencing was performed on PBMCs from blood, taken 40 to 50 days after vaccination. This TCR derives from a man in his fifties or sixties who received an inactivated influenza vaccine. DNA for the CDR3: TGCAGTGCTAGAGGGGAGGTAACCCAGTACTTC. As protein: CSARGEVTQYF.